These T cell receptor beta chains were read from a single sample in a study of identical twins. TCRdb processed the 5' RACE reads anew with MiXCR; each CDR3 protein has one entry. The table has around 1.7 million distinct CDR3 sequences, 25% to 35% seen once. Sequences were obtained from cord blood. The receptors here all came from a newborn girl in good health. Each CDR3 is given with its conserved first and last residue. The order of the fields is CDR3 length, V gene, D gene, J gene, CDR3 protein. The D gene is left open where the match is weak.

cdr3_length: 13; v_call: TRBV13; d_call: NA; j_call: TRBJ1-1; cdr3_aa: CASSWAAGTEAFF
cdr3_length: 15; v_call: TRBV5-1; d_call: NA; j_call: TRBJ2-6; cdr3_aa: CASSLLFSGANVLTF
cdr3_length: 16; v_call: TRBV20-1; d_call: TRBD1; j_call: TRBJ1-6; cdr3_aa: CSAKDRDSLYNSPLHF
cdr3_length: 13; v_call: TRBV3-1; d_call: TRBD2; j_call: TRBJ2-7; cdr3_aa: CTSNLAGAYEQYF
cdr3_length: 14; v_call: TRBV5-1; d_call: NA; j_call: TRBJ1-1; cdr3_aa: CASSLSVGNTEAFF
cdr3_length: 12; v_call: TRBV25-1; d_call: NA; j_call: TRBJ2-7; cdr3_aa: CASRDGYYEQYF
cdr3_length: 16; v_call: TRBV5-1; d_call: NA; j_call: TRBJ2-4; cdr3_aa: CASSLAWQGTKNIQYF
cdr3_length: 12; v_call: TRBV6-1; d_call: NA; j_call: TRBJ1-2; cdr3_aa: CASSERRERYTF
cdr3_length: 15; v_call: TRBV10-3; d_call: NA; j_call: TRBJ2-4; cdr3_aa: CAISPTGLAKNIQYF
cdr3_length: 14; v_call: TRBV5-4; d_call: TRBD1; j_call: TRBJ2-5; cdr3_aa: CASSLRTGYGTRYF
cdr3_length: 12; v_call: TRBV28; d_call: NA; j_call: TRBJ2-7; cdr3_aa: CASSSPLFEQYF
cdr3_length: 14; v_call: TRBV19; d_call: NA; j_call: NA; cdr3_aa: CASSIGTTGNEQYF
cdr3_length: 15; v_call: TRBV6-5; d_call: NA; j_call: TRBJ1-6; cdr3_aa: CATTSRGVYNSPLHF
cdr3_length: 15; v_call: TRBV28; d_call: NA; j_call: TRBJ2-1; cdr3_aa: CASSLPTLIYNEQFF
cdr3_length: 18; v_call: TRBV9; d_call: TRBD2; j_call: TRBJ2-1; cdr3_aa: CASSVEAVLADPYNEQFF
cdr3_length: 13; v_call: TRBV7-9; d_call: NA; j_call: TRBJ1-1; cdr3_aa: CASTFLGDGEAFF
cdr3_length: 16; v_call: TRBV15; d_call: NA; j_call: TRBJ1-6; cdr3_aa: CATSRDQKGKDSPLHF
cdr3_length: 16; v_call: TRBV5-1; d_call: TRBD1; j_call: TRBJ2-3; cdr3_aa: CASSFTRTGVPDTQYF
cdr3_length: 17; v_call: TRBV7-9; d_call: TRBD1; j_call: TRBJ2-7; cdr3_aa: CASSSETGVGYVYEQYF
cdr3_length: 15; v_call: TRBV5-6; d_call: TRBD2; j_call: NA; cdr3_aa: CASSRSGGLRYEQYF
cdr3_length: 14; v_call: TRBV13; d_call: TRBD2; j_call: NA; cdr3_aa: CASLMLAGYNEQYF
cdr3_length: 15; v_call: TRBV2; d_call: TRBD1; j_call: TRBJ1-6; cdr3_aa: CASSNDRGLNSPLHF
cdr3_length: 18; v_call: TRBV21-1; d_call: NA; j_call: TRBJ2-1; cdr3_aa: CASSKEGPPGTSPNEQFF
cdr3_length: 13; v_call: TRBV10-3; d_call: NA; j_call: TRBJ1-6; cdr3_aa: CAARQAYNSPLHF
cdr3_length: 14; v_call: TRBV4-2; d_call: NA; j_call: TRBJ1-1; cdr3_aa: CASTPPGGDTEAFF
cdr3_length: 12; v_call: TRBV30; d_call: NA; j_call: TRBJ2-1; cdr3_aa: CAWSVLRNEQFF
cdr3_length: 13; v_call: TRBV6-2/TRBV6-3; d_call: NA; j_call: TRBJ2-3; cdr3_aa: CASSSNSVDTQYF
cdr3_length: 16; v_call: TRBV7-9; d_call: NA; j_call: TRBJ2-2; cdr3_aa: CASSPSLGRSTGELFF